Listed here are 8 T cell receptor beta chains from one sample, sequenced in a study of blood T cell repertoires in COVID-19. TCRdb's table, derived via immunoSEQ multiplex PCR, lists solely in-frame clones and lacks some. Among 75,000 to 95,000 clones, 70% to 90% were seen once, and the ten largest hold about 16%. The sample taken for sequencing was peripheral blood. All receptors come from a woman in her sixties with COVID-19, enrolled during active disease.

V is TRBV3-1 (or the pseudogene TRBV3-2) and J is TRBJ2-7, with 8 bases aligning to TRBD2. The CDR3 has 15 amino acids. V shed 3 bases and J 1 base; nucleotides not matched to a gene: 5. The germline gives CDR1 LGHDT, CDR2 YNNKEL (reference sequence). CDR3 sequence: CASSHSGGLSYEQYF. The CDR3 coding sequence is TGTGCCAGCAGCCACAGCGGGGGCCTATCCTACGAGCAGTACTTC.

The chain joins TRBV18 to TRBJ1-5; D is uncertain. Germline CDR1 reads KGHSH; CDR2 reads LQKENI. The CDR3 loop spans 14 amino acids. Trimming pared 2 bases from V and 9 bases from J, leaving 14 bases between. The CDR3 is CASSPWAPPWPQHF. The CDR3 region has the DNA TGTGCCAGCTCACCATGGGCCCCTCCATGGCCCCAGCATTTT.

CDR3 sequence: CASSPDRVVFYEQYF. CDR3 in DNA: TGTGCCAGCAGCCCAGACAGGGTTGTTTTCTACGAGCAGTACTTC. The chain joins TRBV7-6 to TRBJ2-7, with 7 bases fitting TRBD1. CDR1 SGHVS and CDR2 FNYEAQ come from the germline V gene. The CDR3 length is 15 residues. V was pared by 5 bases and J by 3 bases, with 10 bases of the junction left unmatched.

The DNA of the CDR3 is TGTGCCAGCAGTTACTCGAGTACCGGGGAGTTCTTC. Residues: CASSYSSTGEFF. The chain uses TRBV6-2 or TRBV6-3 and TRBJ2-1; possible D gene TRBD2, 5 bases. Between the trimmed V and J ends, which lost 0 bases and 14 bases, there was a span of 11 bases. The CDR3 covers 12 residues. Per germline, CDR1 MNHEY and CDR2 SVGEGT.

The rearrangement joins TRBV2 to TRBJ2-1, with 8 bases lining up with TRBD2. The germline V gene has CDR1 SNHLY and CDR2 FYNNEI. V was clipped by 1 base and J by 4 bases; unmatched bases: 3. The CDR3 has 15 amino acids. The CDR3 bases are TGTGCCAGCAGTGAAGAGGCGGGGGGATACAATGAGCAGTTCTTC. Amino acids: CASSEEAGGYNEQFF.

This chain uses TRBV12-3 or TRBV12-4 with TRBJ1-3; tentatively, D is TRBD1 (5 bases). The CDR3 runs to 13 residues. V lost 6 bases and J 0 bases, leaving 6 bases between the germline ends. The CDR3 coding sequence is TGTGCCAGCAGACAGGACTCTGGAAACACCATATATTTT. Protein sequence: CASRQDSGNTIYF.

V and J are TRBV11-1 and TRBJ2-1; the match to TRBD1 covers 9 bases. The trim removed 8 bases at V and 8 bases at J, leaving 4 bases unmatched. The CDR3 runs 12 residues. CDR1 and CDR2 (germline): SGHAT, FQDESV (reference sequence). CDR3 residues: CASLDRGHEQFF. The CDR3, as DNA: TGTGCCAGCTTGGACAGGGGCCATGAGCAGTTCTTC.

This clone appeared a few times. The chain couples TRBV5-1 to TRBJ1-3; 7 bases fit TRBD1. J lost 2 bases, V lost 4 bases, and 9 bases had no gene match. The CDR3 runs to 16 residues. Germline CDR1 SGHRS, CDR2 YFSETQ. This CDR3 reads CASSPSAGTAGNTIYF. CDR3 in DNA: TGCGCCAGCAGCCCCAGCGCCGGGACAGCTGGAAACACCATATATTTT.